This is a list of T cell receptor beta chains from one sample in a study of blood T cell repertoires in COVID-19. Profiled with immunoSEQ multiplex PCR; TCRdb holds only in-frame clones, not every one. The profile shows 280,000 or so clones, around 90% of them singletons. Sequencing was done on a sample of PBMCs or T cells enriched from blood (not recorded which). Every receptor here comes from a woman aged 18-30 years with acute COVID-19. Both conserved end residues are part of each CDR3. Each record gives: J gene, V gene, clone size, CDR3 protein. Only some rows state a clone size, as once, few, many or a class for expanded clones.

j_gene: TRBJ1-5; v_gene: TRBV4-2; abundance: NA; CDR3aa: CASSQPARQGGNQPQHF
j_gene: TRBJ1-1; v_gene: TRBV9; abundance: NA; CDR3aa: CASSRTLEGVTEAFF
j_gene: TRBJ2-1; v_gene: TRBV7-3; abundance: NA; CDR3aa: CASSSGRRQGGEQFF
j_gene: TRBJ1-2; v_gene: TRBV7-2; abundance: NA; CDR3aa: CASSLRYGYTF
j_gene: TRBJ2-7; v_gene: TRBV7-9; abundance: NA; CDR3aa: CASSSGQSYEQYF
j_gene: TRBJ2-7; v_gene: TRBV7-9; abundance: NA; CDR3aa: CASSSRDRGFYEQYF
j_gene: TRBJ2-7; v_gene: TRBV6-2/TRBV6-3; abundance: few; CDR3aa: CASSYTNTGTGGYEQYF
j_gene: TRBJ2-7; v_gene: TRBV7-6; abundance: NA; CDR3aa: CASSLGMEGEQYF
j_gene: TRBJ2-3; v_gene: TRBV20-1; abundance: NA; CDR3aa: CSASSPPGLAGADTQYF
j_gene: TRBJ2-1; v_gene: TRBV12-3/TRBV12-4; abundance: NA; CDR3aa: CASSSTTGNEQFF
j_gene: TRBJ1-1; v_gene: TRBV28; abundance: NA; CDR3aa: CASSGRGLNTEAFF
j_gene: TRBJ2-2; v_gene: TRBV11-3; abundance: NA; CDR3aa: CASSLVPLTGELFF
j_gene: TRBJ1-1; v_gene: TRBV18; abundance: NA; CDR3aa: CASSVNRGGVNTEAFF
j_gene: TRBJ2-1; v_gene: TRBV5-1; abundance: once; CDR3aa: CASSLGPRESPYNEQFF
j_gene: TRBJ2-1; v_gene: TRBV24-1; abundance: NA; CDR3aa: CATSDQGHEQFF
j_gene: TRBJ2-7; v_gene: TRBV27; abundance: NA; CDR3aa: CASSYRESSYEQYF
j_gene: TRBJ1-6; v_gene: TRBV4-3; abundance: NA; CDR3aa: CASSQGDSYYNNSPLHF